This T cell receptor beta chain was identified in a study of persistence of HIV-infected CD4 T cells. Points from the study as a whole: Compared with CD3/CD28-stimulated cells, CMV- and Gag-responding cells showed lower TCRbeta richness.

Overlapping HIV-1 Gag 15-mer peptides at approximately 0.96 ug per peptide per mL were used. Sorting of responding CD4+ T cells relied on upregulated CD40 ligand together with CD69. Anti-CD28/CD49d costimulation, CD40-blocking antibody and enfuvirtide were given to CD8-depleted PBMCs for roughly 19 hours. Details on this clone: As yet, its antigen is unknown.

This CDR3 spans 19 amino acids. Germline trimming cut 5 bases from V and 0 bases from J; bases unmatched to any gene: 10. The V gene's germline CDR1 is SGHTA and CDR2 FQGNSA. This was the immunoSEQ version 4 assay in survey mode. Profiling relied on immunoSEQ multiplex PCR, and the TCRdb table lists in-frame clones only, not all of them. The data contain tens of thousands of clones, about 74% of them seen just once; the ten biggest clones take up roughly 1.9%. The sample here was CD4+ T cells sorted from PBMCs after roughly 17-hour stimulation, taken from a patient who received antiretroviral therapy. This chain uses TRBV7-2 with TRBJ2-3, with 14 nucleotides matching TRBD2. The origin of this receptor is an adult man with HIV who was CMV-seropositive. CDR3 in DNA: TGTGCCAGCAGCCTCGGACTAGCGGGGGGTGTACTTAGCACAGATACGCAGTATTTT. This encodes CASSLGLAGGVLSTDTQYF. Supplemented by reference TRBV7-2 and TRBJ2-3, the full variable domain reads GAGVSQSPSNKVTEKGKDVELRCDPISGHTALYWYRQSLGQGLEFLIYFQGNSAPDKSGLPSDRFSAERTGGSVSTLTIQRTQQEDSAVYLCASSLGLAGGVLSTDTQYFGPGTRLTVL.